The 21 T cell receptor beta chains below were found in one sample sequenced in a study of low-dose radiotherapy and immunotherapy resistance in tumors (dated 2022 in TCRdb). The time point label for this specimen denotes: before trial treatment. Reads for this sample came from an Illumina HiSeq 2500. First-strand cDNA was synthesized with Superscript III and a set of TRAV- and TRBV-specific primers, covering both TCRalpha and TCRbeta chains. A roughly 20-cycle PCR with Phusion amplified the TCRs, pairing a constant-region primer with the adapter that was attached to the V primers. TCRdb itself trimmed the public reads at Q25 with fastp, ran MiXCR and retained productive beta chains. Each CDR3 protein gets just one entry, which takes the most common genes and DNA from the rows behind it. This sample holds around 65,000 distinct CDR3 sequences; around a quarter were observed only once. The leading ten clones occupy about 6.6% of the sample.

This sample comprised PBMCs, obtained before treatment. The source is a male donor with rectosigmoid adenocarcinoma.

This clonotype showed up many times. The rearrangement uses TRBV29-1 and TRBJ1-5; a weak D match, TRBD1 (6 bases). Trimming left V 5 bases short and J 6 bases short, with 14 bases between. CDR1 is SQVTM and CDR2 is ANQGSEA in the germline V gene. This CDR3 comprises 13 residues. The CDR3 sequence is CSVKDRGGQPQHF. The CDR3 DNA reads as TGCAGCGTTAAGGACAGAGGTGGTCAGCCCCAGCATTTT. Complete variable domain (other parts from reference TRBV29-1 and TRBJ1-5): SAVISQKPSRDICQRGTSLTIQCQVDSQVTMMFWYRQQPGQSLTLIATANQGSEATYESGFVIDKFPISRPNLTFSTLTVSNMSPEDSSIYLCSVKDRGGQPQHFGDGTRLSIL.

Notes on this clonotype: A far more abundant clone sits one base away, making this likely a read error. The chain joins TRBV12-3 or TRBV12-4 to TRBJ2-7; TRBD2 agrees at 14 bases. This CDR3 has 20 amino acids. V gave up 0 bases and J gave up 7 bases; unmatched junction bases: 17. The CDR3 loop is CASSLARADTGTSGSNEQYF. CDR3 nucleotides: TGTGCCAGCAGTTTAGCTCGCGCGGATACCGGGACTAGCGGGAGCAATGAGCAGTACTTC.

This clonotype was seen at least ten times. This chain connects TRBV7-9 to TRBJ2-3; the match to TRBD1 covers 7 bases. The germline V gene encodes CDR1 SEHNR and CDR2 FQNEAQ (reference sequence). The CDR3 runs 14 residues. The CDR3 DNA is TGTGTCGGCAGAGGGGGCCCAAGCACAGATACGCAGTATTTT. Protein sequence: CVGRGGPSTDTQYF.

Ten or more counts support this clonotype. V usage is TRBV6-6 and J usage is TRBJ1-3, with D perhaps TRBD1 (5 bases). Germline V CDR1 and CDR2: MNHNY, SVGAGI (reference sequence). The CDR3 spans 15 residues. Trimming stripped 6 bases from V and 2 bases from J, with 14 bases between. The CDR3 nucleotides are TGTGCCAGCAGCGCGAGGGGTGGGGCTGGAAACACCATATATTTT. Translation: CASSARGGAGNTIYF.

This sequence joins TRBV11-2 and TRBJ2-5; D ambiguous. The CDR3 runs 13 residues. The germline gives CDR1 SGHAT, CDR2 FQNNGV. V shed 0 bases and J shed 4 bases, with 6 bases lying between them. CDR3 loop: CASSLEVGETQYF. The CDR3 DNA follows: TGTGCCAGCAGCTTAGAGGTCGGAGAGACCCAGTACTTC.

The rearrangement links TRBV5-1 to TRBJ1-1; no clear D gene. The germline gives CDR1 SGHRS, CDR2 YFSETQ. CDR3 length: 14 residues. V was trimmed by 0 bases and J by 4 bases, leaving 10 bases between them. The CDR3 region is CASSLEGLSTEAFF. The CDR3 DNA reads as TGCGCCAGCAGCTTGGAGGGTTTGAGCACTGAAGCTTTCTTT. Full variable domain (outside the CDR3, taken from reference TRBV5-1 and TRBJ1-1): KAGVTQTPRYLIKTRGQQVTLSCSPISGHRSVSWYQQTPGQGLQFLFEYFSETQRNKGNFPGRFSGRQFSNSRSEMNVSTLELGDSALYLCASSLEGLSTEAFFGQGTRLTVV.

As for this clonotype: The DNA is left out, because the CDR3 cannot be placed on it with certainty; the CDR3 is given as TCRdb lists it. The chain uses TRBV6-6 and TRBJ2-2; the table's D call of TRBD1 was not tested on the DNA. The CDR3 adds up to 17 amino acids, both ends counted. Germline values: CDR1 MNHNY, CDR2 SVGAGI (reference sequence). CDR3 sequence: CASSGQGLVNTGELFFF.

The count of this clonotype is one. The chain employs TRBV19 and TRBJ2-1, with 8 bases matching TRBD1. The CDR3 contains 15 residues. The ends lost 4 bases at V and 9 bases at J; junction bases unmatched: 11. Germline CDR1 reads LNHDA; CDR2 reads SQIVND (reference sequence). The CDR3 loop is CASSTQGAQPGEQFF. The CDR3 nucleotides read TGTGCCAGTAGTACCCAGGGGGCCCAACCGGGTGAGCAGTTCTTC.

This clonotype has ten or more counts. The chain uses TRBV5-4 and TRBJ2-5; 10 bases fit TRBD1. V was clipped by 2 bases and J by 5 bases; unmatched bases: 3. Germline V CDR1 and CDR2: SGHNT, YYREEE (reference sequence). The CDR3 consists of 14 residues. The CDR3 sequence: CASSFSTGGETQYF. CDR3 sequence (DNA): TGTGCCAGCAGCTTCTCGACAGGGGGCGAGACCCAGTACTTC. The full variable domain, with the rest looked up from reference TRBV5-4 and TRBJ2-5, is ETGVTQSPTHLIKTRGQQVTLRCSSQSGHNTVSWYQQALGQGPQFIFQYYREEENGRGNFPPRFSGLQFPNYSSELNVNALELDDSALYLCASSFSTGGETQYFGPGTRLLVL.

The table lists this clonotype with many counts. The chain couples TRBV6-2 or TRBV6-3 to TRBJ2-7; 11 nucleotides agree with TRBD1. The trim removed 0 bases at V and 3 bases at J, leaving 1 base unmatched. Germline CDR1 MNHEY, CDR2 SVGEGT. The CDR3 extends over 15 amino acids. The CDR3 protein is CASSYSGTGGYEQYF. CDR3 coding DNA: TGTGCCAGCAGTTACTCCGGGACAGGGGGCTACGAGCAGTACTTC.

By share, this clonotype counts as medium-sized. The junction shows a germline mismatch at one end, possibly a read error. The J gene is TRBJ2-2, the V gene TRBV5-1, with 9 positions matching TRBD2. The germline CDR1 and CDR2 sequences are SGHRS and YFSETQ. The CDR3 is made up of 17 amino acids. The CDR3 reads CASSPRFSGSGSGELFF. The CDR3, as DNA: TGTGCCAGCAGCCCCCGTTTTAGCGGGAGTGGCTCCGGGGAGCTGTTTTTT. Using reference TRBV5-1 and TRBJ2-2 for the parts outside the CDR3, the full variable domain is KAGVTQTPRYLIKTRGQQVTLSCSPISGHRSVSWYQQTPGQGLQFLFEYFSETQRNKGNFPGRFSGRQFSNSRSEMNVSTLELGDSALYLCASSPRFSGSGSGELFFGEGSRLTVL.

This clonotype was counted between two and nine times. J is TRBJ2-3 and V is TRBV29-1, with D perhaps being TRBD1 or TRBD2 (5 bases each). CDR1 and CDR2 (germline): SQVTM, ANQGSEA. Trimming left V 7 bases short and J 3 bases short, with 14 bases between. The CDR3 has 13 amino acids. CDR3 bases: TGCAGCGCACCCTCCGGGGCGACAGATACGCAGTATTTT. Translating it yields CSAPSGATDTQYF.

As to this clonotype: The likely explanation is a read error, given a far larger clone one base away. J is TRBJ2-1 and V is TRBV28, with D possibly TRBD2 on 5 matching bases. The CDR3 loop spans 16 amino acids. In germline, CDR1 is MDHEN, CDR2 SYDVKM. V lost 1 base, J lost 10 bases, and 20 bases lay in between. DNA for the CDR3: TGTGCCAGCAGTTTATCTAGCTTAATCTTCTCCTACGAGCAGTTCTTC. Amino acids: CASSLSSLIFSYEQFF.

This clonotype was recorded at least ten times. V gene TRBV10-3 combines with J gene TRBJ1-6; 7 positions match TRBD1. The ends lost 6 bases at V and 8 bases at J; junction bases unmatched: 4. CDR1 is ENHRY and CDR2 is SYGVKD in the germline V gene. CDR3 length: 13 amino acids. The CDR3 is CAIRGQGDSPLHF. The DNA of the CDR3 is TGTGCCATCAGAGGGCAGGGGGATTCACCCCTCCACTTT.

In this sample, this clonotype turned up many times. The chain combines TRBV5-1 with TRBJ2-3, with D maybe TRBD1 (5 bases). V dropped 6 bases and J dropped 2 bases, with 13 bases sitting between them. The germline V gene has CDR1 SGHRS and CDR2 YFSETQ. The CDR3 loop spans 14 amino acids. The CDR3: CASKGALHTDTQYF. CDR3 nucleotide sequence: TGCGCCAGCAAAGGGGCCTTACACACAGATACGCAGTATTTT.

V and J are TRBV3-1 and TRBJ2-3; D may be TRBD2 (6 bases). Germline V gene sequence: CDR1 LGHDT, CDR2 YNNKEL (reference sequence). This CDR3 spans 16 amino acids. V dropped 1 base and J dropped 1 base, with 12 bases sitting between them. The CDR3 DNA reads TGTGCCAGCAGCCAAGCGCGGGGACGGGGCACAGATACGCAGTATTTT. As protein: CASSQARGRGTDTQYF.

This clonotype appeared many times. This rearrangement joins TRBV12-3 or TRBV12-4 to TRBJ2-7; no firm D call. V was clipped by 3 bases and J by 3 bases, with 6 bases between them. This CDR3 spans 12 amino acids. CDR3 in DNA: TGTGCCAGCAGTTTCGGCGGCTACGAGCAGTACTTC. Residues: CASSFGGYEQYF.

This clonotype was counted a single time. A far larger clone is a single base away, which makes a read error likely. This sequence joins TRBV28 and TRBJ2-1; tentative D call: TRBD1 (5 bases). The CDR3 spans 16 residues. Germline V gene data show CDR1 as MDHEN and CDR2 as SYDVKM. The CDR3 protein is CATSTDRAGTYNEQFF. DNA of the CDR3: TGTGCCACCAGTACAGACAGAGCAGGAACCTACAATGAGCAGTTCTTC.

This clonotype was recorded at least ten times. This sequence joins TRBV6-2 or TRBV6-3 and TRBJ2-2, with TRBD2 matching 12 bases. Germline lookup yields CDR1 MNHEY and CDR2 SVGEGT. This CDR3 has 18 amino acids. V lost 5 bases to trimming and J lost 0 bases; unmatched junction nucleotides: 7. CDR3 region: CASSDGTSGPPNTGELFF. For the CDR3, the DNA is TGTGCCAGCAGTGACGGGACTAGCGGGCCCCCGAACACCGGGGAGCTGTTTTTT.

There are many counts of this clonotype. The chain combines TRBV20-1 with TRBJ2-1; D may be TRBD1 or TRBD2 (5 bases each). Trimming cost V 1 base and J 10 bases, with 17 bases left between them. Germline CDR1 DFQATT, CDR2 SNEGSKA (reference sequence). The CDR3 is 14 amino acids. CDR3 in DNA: TGCAGTGCTAGAGCTACCGGGACCGCGCGGGAGCAGTTCTTC. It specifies CSARATGTAREQFF.

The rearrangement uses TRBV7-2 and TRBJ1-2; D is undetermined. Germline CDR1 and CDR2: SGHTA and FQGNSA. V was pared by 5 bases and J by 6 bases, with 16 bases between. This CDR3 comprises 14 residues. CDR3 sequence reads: CASSDYLAENGYTF. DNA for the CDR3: TGTGCCAGCAGCGATTATTTAGCGGAGAATGGCTACACCTTC.